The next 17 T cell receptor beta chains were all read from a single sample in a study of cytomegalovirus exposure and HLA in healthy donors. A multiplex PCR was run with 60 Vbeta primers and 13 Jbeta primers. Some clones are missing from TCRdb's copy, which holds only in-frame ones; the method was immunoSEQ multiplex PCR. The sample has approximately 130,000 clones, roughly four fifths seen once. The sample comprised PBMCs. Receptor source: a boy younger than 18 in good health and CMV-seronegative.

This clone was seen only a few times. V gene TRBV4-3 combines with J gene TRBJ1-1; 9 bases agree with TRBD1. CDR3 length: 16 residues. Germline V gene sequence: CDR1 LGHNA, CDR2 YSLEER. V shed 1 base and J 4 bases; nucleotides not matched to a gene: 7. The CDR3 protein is CASSQVPDRGITEAFF. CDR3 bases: TGCGCCAGCAGCCAAGTGCCGGACAGGGGCATCACTGAAGCTTTCTTT.

CDR3 sequence (DNA): TGTGCCTGGAGTGCTGGTTCGGTTGAGCAGTTCTTC. Its protein product is CAWSAGSVEQFF. The chain employs TRBV30 and TRBJ2-1; no clear D. The CDR3 extends over 12 amino acids. V gave up 1 base and J gave up 9 bases, with 10 bases separating them. Germline V CDR1 and CDR2: GTSNPN, SVGIG (reference sequence).

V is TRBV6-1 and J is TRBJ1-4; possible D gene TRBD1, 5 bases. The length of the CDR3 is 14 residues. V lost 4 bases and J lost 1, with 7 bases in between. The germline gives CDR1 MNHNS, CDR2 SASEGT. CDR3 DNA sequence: TGTGCCAGCAGTGGGGGGGGAACTAATGAAAAACTGTTTTTT. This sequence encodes CASSGGGTNEKLFF.

The CDR3 nucleotides read TGTGCCTGGAGTGACTCCGACAACTACGAGCAGTACTTC. Translated: CAWSDSDNYEQYF. The chain couples TRBV30 to TRBJ2-7; D call uncertain. The CDR3 runs to 13 residues. The V gene's germline CDR1 is GTSNPN and CDR2 SVGIG (reference sequence). Between the trimmed V and J ends, which lost 1 base and 3 bases, there was a span of 10 bases. The full variable domain, its missing parts supplied by reference TRBV30 and TRBJ2-7, is SQTIHQWPATLVQPVGSPLSLECTVEGTSNPNLYWYRQAAGRGLQLLFYSVGIGQISSEVPQNLSASRPQDRQFILSSKKLLLSDSGFYLCAWSDSDNYEQYFGPGTRLTVT.

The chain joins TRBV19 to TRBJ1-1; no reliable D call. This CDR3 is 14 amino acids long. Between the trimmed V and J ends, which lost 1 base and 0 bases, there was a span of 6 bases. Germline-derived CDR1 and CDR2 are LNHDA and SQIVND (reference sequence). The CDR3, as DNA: TGTGCCAGTAGTATAGGAGGTTTGAACACTGAAGCTTTCTTT. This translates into CASSIGGLNTEAFF.

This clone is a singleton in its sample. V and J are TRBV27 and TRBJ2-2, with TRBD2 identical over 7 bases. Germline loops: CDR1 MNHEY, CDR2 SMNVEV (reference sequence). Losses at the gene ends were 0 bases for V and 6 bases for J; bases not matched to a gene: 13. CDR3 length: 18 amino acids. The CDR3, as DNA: TGTGCCAGCAGTTTATCCTCTCGTTCGGCGGGAGTCGCCGGGGAGCTGTTTTTT. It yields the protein CASSLSSRSAGVAGELFF.

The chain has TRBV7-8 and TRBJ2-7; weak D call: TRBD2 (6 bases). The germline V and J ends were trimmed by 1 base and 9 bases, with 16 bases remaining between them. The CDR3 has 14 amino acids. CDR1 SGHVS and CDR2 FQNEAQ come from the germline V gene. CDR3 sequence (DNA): TGTGCCAGCAGCTTAGGGCGGGACCCAAAGTCGCAGTACTTC. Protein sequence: CASSLGRDPKSQYF.

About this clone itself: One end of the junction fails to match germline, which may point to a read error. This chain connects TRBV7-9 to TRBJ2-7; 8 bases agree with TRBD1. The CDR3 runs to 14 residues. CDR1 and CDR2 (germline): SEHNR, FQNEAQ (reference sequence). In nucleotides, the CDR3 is TGTTCCAGCAGCCCGGGACAGGAAACCTACGAGCAGTACTTC. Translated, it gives CSSSPGQETYEQYF. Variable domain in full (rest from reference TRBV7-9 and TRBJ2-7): DTGVSQNPRHKITKRGQNVTFRCDPISEHNRLYWYRQTLGQGPEFLTYFQNEAQLEKSRLLSDRFSAERPKGSFSTLEIQRTEQGDSAMYLCSSSPGQETYEQYFGPGTRLTVT.

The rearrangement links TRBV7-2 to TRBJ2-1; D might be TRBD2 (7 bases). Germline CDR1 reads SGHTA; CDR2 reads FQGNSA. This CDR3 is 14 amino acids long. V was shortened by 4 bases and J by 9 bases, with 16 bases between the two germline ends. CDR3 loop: CASSSTREGGEQFF. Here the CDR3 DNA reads TGTGCCAGCAGCTCGACTAGGGAGGGGGGTGAGCAGTTCTTC.

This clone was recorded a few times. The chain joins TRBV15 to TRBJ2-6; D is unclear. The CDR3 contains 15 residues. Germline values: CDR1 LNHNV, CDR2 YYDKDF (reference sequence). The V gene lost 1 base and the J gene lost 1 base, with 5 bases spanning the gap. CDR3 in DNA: TGTGCCACCAGCAGAGCGGGTTCTGGGGCCAACGTCCTGACTTTC. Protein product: CATSRAGSGANVLTF.

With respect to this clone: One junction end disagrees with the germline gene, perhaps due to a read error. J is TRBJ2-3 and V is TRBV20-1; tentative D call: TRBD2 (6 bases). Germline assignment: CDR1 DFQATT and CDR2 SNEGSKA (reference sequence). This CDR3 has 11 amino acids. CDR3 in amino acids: CSARGWRDAAF. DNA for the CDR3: TGCAGTGCTAGAGGCTGGCGGGATGCGGCTTTT.

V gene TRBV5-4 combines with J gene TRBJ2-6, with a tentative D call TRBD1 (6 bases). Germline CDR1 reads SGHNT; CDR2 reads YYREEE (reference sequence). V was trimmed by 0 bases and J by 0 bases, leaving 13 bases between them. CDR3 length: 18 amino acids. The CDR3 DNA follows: TGTGCCAGCAGCTTGGTACAGGGACCTCTCTCTGGGGCCAACGTCCTGACTTTC. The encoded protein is CASSLVQGPLSGANVLTF.

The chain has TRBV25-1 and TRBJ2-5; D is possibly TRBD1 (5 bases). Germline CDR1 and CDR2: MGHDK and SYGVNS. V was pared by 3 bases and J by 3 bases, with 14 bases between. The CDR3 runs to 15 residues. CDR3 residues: CASSEGPGGEETQYF. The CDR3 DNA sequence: TGTGCCAGCAGTGAGGGGCCCGGCGGCGAAGAGACCCAGTACTTC.

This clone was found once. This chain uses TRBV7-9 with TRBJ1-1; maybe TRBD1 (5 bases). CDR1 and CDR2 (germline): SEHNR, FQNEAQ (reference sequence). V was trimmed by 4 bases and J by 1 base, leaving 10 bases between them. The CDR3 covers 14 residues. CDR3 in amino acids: CASSSSQENTEAFF. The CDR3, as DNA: TGTGCCAGCAGCTCCTCACAGGAGAACACTGAAGCTTTCTTT. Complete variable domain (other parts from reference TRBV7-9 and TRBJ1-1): DTGVSQNPRHKITKRGQNVTFRCDPISEHNRLYWYRQTLGQGPEFLTYFQNEAQLEKSRLLSDRFSAERPKGSFSTLEIQRTEQGDSAMYLCASSSSQENTEAFFGQGTRLTVV.

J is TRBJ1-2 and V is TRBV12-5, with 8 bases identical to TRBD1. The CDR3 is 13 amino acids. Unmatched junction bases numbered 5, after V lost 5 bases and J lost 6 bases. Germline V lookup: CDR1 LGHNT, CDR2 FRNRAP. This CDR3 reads CASGTDRGDGYTF. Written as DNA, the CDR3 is TGTGCTAGTGGTACCGACAGGGGAGATGGCTACACCTTC.

The CDR3 protein is CASRDGGPNTEAFF. CDR3 coding DNA: TGTGCCAGCAGGGATGGTGGGCCGAACACTGAAGCTTTCTTT. J is TRBJ1-1 and V is TRBV5-4; D call uncertain. Trimming pared 5 bases from V and 1 base from J, leaving 12 bases between. CDR1 and CDR2 (germline): SGHNT, YYREEE (reference sequence). The CDR3 runs to 14 residues.

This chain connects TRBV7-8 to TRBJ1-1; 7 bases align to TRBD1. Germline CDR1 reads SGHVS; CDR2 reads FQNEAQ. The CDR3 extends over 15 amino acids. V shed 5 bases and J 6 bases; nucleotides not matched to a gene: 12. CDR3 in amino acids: CASSGFLRTGAEAFF. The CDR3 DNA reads TGTGCCAGCAGCGGCTTCCTCCGAACAGGGGCTGAAGCTTTCTTT.